This paragraph covers one TCR beta chain sequence. These data are taken from a study of shared clonotypes between healthy human individuals. Measured with immunoSEQ multiplex PCR; TCRdb has only the in-frame clones, and not every one. The sample has around 510,000 clones; 95% to 96% are singletons. Sequenced: naive CD4+ T cells sorted from blood. Subset denoted: CD45RA+ positively selected. This TCR came from a woman under 40 in good health.

This CDR3 reads CASSPTSETQYF. CDR3 nucleotide sequence: TGTGCCAGCTCACCAACATCAGAGACCCAGTACTTC. The V and J genes are TRBV18 and TRBJ2-5; unclear D gene. This CDR3 region has 12 residues. Looked up from germline, CDR1 is KGHSH and CDR2 is LQKENI. V lost 2 bases, J lost 4 bases, and 5 bases lay in between.